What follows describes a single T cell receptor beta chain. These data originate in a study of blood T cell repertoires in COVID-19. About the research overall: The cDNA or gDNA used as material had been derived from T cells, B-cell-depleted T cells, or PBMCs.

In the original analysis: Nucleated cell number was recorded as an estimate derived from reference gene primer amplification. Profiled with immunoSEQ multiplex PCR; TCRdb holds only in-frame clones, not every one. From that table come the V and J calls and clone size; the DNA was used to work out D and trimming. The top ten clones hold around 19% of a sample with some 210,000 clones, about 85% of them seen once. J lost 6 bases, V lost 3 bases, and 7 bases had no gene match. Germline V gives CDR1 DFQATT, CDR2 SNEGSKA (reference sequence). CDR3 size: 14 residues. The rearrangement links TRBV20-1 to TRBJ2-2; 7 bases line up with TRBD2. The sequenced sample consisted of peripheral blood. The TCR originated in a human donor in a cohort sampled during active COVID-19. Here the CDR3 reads CSASRSGEAGELFF. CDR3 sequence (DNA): TGCAGTGCTAGTAGGAGCGGGGAGGCCGGGGAGCTGTTTTTT.